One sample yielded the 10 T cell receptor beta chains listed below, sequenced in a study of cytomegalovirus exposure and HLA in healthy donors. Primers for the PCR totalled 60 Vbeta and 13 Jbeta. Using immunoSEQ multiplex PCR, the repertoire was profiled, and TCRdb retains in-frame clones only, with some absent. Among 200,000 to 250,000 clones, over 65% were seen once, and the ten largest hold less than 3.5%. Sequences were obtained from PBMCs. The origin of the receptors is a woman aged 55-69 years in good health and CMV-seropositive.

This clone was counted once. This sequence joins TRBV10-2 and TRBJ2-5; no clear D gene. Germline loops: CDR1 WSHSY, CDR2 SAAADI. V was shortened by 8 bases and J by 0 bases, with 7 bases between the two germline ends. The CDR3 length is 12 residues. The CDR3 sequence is CASARYQETQYF. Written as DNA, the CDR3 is TGCGCCAGCGCGCGGTACCAAGAGACCCAGTACTTC.

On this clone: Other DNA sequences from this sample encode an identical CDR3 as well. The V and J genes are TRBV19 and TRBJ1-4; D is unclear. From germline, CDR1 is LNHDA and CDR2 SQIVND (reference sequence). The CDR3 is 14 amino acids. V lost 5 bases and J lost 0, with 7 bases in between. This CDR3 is CASSPTATNEKLFF. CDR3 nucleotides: TGTGCCAGTAGTCCCACTGCAACTAATGAAAAACTGTTTTTT.

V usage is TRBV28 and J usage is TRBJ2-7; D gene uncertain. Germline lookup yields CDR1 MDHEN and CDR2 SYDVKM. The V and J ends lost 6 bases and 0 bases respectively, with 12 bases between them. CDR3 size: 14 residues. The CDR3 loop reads CASSKARSSYEQYF. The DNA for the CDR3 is TGTGCCAGCAGCAAGGCGAGGAGCTCCTACGAGCAGTACTTC.

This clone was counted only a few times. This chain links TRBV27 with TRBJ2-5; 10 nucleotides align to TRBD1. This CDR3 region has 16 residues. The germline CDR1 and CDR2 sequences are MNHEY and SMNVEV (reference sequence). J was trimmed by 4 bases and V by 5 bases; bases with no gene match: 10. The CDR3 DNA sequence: TGTGCCAGCAGTCAGGCCGGGACAGGGGTAGGAGAGACCCAGTACTTC. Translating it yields CASSQAGTGVGETQYF.

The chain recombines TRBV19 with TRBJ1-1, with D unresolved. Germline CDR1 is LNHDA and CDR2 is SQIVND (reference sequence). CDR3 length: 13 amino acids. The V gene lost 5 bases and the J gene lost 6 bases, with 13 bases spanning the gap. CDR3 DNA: TGTGCCAGTAGTGCCAGGACTTTAGCTGAAGCTTTCTTT. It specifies CASSARTLAEAFF.

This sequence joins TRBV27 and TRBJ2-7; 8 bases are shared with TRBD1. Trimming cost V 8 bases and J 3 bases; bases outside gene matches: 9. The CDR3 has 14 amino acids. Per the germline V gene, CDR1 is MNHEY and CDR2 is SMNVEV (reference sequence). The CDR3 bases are TGTGCCAGCGCCGACAGGGGAGGACACTACGAGCAGTACTTC. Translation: CASADRGGHYEQYF.

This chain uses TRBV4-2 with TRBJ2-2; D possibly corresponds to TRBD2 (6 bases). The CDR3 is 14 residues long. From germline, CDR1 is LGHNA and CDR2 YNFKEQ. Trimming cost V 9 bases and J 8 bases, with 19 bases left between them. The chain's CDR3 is CARDGLRCTGELFF. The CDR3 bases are TGTGCCAGGGATGGACTACGATGCACTGGGGAGCTGTTTTTT.

Here the CDR3 DNA reads TGTGCCAGCAGCGATCAACCGGGACAGGGAGAGCAGTACTTC. Its protein is CASSDQPGQGEQYF. V and J are TRBV6-1 and TRBJ2-7; 9 nucleotides align to TRBD1. The CDR3 has 14 residues. The V gene end was trimmed by 6 bases and the J gene end by 7 bases; junction bases not matched to a gene: 10. CDR1 and CDR2 (germline): MNHNS, SASEGT.

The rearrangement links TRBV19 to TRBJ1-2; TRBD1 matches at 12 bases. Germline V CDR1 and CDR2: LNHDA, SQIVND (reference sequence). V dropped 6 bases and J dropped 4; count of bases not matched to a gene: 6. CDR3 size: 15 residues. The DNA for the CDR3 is TGTGCCAGTAGCACTGGGACAGGGGGCCCCTATGGCTACACCTTC. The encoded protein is CASSTGTGGPYGYTF. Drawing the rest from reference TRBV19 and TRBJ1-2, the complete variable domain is DGGITQSPKYLFRKEGQNVTLSCEQNLNHDAMYWYRQDPGQGLRLIYYSQIVNDFQKGDIAEGYSVSREKKESFPLTVTSAQKNPTAFYLCASSTGTGGPYGYTFGSGTRLTVV.

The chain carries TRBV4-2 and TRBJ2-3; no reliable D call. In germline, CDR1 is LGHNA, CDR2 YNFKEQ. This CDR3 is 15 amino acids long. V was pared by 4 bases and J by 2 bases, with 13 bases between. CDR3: CASSPFDTHTDTQYF. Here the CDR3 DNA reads TGTGCCAGCAGCCCCTTCGACACACACACAGATACGCAGTATTTT.